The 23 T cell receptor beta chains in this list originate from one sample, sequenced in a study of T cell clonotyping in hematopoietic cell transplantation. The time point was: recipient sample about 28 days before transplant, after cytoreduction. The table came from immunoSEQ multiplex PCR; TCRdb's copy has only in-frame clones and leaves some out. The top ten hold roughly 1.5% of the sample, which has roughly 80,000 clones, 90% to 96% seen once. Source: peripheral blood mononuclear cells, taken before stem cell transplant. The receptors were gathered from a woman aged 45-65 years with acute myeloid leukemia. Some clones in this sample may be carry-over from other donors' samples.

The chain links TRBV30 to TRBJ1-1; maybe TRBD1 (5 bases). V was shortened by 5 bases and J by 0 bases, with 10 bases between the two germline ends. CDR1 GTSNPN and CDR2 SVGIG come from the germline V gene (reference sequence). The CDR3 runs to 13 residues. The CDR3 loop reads CAWAGLVNTEAFF. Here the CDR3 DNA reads TGTGCCTGGGCAGGGTTGGTGAACACTGAAGCTTTCTTT.

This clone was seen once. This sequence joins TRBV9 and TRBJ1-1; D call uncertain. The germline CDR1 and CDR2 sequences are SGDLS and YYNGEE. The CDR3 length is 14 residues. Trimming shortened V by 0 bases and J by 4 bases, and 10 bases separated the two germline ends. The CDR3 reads CASSVVRGGTEAFF. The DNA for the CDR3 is TGTGCCAGCAGCGTAGTTCGGGGAGGCACTGAAGCTTTCTTT.

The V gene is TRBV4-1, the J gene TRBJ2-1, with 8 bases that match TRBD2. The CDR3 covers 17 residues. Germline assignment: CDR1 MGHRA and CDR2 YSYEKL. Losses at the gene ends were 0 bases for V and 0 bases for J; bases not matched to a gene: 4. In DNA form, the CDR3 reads TGCGCCAGCAGCCAAGACGCTGCGGGGGGCTCCTACAATGAGCAGTTCTTC. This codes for CASSQDAAGGSYNEQFF.

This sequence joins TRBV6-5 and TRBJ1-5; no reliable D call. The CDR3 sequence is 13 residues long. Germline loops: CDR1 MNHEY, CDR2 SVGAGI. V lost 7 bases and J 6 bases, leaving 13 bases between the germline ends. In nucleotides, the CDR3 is TGTGCCAGCAAAGCCCTAGGCGGTCAGCCCCAGCATTTT. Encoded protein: CASKALGGQPQHF.

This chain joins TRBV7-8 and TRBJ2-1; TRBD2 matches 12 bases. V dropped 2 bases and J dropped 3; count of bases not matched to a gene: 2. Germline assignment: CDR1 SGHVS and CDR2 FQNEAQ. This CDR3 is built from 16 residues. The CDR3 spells CASSLTTSGGYNEQFF. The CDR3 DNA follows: TGTGCCAGCAGCTTAACGACTAGCGGGGGCTACAATGAGCAGTTCTTC. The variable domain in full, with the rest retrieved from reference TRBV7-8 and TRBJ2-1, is GAGVSQSPRYKVAKRGQDVALRCDPISGHVSLFWYQQALGQGPEFLTYFQNEAQLDKSGLPSDRFFAERPEGSVSTLKIQRTQQEDSAVYLCASSLTTSGGYNEQFFGPGTRLTVL.

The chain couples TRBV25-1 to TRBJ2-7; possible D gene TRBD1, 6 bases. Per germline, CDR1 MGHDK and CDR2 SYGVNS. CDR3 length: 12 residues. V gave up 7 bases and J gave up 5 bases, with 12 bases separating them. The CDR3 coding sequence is TGTGCCAGCACCACAGGGTTAAACGAGCAGTACTTC. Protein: CASTTGLNEQYF.

CDR3: CASSQTARQSSYNSPLHF. CDR3 DNA: TGCGCCAGCAGTCAAACGGCACGGCAGAGCTCCTATAATTCACCCCTCCACTTT. This chain uses TRBV23-1 with TRBJ1-6; no clear D. TRBV23-1 is flagged as an ORF with uncertain function. There are 18 residues in the CDR3. V was trimmed by 2 bases and J by 0 bases, leaving 14 bases between them.

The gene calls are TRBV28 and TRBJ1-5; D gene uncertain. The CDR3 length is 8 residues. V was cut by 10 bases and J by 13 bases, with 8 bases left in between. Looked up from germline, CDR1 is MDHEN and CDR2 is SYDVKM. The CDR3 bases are TGTGCCACGGAAGGTCAGCATTTT. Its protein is CATEGQHF. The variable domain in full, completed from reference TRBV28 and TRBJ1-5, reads DVKVTQSSRYLVKRTGEKVFLECVQDMDHENMFWYRQDPGLGLRLIYFSYDVKMKEKGDIPEGYSVSREKKERFSLILESASTNQTSMYLCATEGQHFGDGTRLSIL.

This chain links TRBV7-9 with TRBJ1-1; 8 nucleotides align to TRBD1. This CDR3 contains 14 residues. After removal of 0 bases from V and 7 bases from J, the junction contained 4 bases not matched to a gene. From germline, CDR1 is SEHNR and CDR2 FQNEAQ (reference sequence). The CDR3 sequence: CASSLAGTGNEAFF. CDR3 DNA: TGTGCCAGCAGCTTAGCAGGGACAGGCAATGAAGCTTTCTTT.

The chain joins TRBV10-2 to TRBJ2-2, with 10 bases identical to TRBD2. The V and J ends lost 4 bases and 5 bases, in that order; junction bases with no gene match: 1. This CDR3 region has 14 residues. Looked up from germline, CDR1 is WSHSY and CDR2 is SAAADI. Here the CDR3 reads CASSALAGTGELFF. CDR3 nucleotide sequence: TGCGCCAGCAGTGCACTAGCGGGGACCGGGGAGCTGTTTTTT.

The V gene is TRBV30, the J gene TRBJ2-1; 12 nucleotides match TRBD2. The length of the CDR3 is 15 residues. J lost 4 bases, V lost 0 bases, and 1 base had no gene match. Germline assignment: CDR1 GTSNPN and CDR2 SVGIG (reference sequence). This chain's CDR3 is CAWSVLAGGYNEQFF. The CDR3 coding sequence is TGTGCCTGGAGTGTACTAGCGGGAGGTTACAATGAGCAGTTCTTC.

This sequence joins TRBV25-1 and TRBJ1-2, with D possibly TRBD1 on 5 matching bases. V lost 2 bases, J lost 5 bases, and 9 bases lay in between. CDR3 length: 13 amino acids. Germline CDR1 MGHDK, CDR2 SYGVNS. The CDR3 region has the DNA TGTGCCAGCAGTGAAAGAGGGGTTTATGGCTACACCTTC. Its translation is CASSERGVYGYTF.

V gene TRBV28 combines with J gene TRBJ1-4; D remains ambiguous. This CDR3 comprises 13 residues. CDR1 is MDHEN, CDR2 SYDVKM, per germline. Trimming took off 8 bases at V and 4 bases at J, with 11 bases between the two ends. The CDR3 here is CASADGHNEKLFF. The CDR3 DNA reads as TGTGCCAGCGCCGACGGGCATAATGAAAAACTGTTTTTT. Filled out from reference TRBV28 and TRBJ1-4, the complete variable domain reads DVKVTQSSRYLVKRTGEKVFLECVQDMDHENMFWYRQDPGLGLRLIYFSYDVKMKEKGDIPEGYSVSREKKERFSLILESASTNQTSMYLCASADGHNEKLFFGSGTQLSVL.

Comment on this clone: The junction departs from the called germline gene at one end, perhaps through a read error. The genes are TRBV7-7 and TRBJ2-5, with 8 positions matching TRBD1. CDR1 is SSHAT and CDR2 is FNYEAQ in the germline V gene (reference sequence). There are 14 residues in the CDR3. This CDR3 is CASSGQGSGETQYF. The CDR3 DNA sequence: TGTGCTAGCAGCGGACAGGGATCTGGTGAGACCCAGTACTTC. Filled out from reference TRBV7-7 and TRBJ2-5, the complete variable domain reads GAGVSQSPRYKVTKRGQDVTLRCDPISSHATLYWYQQALGQGPEFLTYFNYEAQPDKSGLPSDRFSAERPEGSISTLTIQRTEQRDSAMYRCASSGQGSGETQYFGPGTRLLVL.

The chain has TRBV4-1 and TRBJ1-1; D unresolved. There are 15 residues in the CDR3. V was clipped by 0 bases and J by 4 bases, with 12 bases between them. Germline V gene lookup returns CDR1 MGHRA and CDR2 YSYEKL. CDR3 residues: CASSQDAGGFTEAFF. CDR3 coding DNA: TGCGCCAGCAGCCAAGACGCAGGAGGTTTCACTGAAGCTTTCTTT.

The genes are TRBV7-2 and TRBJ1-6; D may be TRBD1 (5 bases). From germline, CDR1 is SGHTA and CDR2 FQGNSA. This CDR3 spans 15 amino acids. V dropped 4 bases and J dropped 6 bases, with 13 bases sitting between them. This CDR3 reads CASSSRGLSNSPLHF. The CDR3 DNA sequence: TGTGCCAGCAGCTCCCGGGGACTCTCTAATTCACCCCTCCACTTT. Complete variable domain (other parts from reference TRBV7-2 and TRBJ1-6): GAGVSQSPSNKVTEKGKDVELRCDPISGHTALYWYRQSLGQGLEFLIYFQGNSAPDKSGLPSDRFSAERTGGSVSTLTIQRTQQEDSAVYLCASSSRGLSNSPLHFGNGTRLTVT.

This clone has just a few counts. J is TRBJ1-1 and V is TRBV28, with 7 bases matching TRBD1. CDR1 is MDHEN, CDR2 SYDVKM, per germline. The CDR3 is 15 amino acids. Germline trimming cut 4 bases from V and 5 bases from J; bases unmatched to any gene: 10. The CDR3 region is CASSSHRGGGTEAFF. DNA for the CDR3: TGTGCCAGCAGTTCGCACAGGGGAGGTGGAACTGAAGCTTTCTTT.

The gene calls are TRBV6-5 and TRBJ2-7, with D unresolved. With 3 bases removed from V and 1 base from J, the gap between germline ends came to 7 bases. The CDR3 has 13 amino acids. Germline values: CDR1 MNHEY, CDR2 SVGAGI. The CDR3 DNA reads TGTGCCAGCAGTTATGGCCAGTCCTACGAGCAGTACTTC. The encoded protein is CASSYGQSYEQYF.

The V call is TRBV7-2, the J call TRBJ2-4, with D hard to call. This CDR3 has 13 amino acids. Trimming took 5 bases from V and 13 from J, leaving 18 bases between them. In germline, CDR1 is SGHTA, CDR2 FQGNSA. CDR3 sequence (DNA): TGTGCCAGCAGCGATGAACCGGTCGGTTTACAGTACTTC. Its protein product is CASSDEPVGLQYF.

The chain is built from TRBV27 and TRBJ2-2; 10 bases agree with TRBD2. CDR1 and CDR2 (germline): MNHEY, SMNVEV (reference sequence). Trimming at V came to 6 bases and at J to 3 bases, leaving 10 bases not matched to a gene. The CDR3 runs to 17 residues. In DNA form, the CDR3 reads TGTGCCAGCAGAACGAGAGCGGGAGGGCCCTACACCGGGGAGCTGTTTTTT. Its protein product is CASRTRAGGPYTGELFF.

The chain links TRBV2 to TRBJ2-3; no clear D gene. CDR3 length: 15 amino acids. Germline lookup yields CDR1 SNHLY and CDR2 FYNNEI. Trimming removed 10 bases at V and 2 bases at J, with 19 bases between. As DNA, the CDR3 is TGTGCCACCGCCCTCGGATACGACCTCACAGATACGCAGTATTTT. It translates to CATALGYDLTDTQYF.

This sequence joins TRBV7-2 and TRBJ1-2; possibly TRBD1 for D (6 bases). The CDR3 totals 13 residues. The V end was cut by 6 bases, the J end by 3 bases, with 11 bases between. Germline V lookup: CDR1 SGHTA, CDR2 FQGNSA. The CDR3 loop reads CASSSQGYYGYTF. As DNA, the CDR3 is TGTGCCAGCAGTTCACAGGGCTACTATGGCTACACCTTC.

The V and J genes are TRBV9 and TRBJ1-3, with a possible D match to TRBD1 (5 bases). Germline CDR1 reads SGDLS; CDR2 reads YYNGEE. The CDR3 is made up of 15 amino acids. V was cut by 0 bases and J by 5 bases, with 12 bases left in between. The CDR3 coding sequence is TGTGCCAGCAGCGTAGGTGGGGGAACAAGAAACACCATATATTTT. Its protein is CASSVGGGTRNTIYF.